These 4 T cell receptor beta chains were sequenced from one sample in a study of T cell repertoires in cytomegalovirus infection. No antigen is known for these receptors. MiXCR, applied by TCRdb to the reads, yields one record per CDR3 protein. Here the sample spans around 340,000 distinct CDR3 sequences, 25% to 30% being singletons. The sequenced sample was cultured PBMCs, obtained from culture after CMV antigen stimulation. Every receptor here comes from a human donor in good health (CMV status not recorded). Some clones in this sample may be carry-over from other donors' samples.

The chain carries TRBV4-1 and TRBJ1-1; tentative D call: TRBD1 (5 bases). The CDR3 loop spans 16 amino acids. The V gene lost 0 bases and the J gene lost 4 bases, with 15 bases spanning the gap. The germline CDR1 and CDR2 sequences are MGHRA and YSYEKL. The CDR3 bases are TGCGCCAGCAGCCAAGATTTTCCGGGGGGTGTCACTGAAGCTTTCTTT. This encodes CASSQDFPGGVTEAFF.

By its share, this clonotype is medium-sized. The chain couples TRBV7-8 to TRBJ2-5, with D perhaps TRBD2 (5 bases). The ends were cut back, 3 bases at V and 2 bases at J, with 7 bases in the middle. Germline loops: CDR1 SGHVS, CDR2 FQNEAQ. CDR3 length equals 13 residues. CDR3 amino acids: CASSLDSQETQYF. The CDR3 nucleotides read TGTGCCAGCAGCTTGGACTCTCAAGAGACCCAGTACTTC.

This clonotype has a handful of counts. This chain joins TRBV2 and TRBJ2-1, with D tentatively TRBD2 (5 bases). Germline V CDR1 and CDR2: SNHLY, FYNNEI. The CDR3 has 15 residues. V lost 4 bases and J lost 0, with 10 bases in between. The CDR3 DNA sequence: TGTGCCAGCAGTGGGGGAGTGAACTCCTACAATGAGCAGTTCTTC. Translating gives CASSGGVNSYNEQFF.

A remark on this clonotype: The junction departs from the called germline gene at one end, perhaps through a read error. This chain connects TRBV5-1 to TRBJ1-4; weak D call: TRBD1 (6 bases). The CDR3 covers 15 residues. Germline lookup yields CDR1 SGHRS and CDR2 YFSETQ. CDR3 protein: CASSLDGGPGEKLFF. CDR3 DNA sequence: TGCGCCAGCAGTTTGGACGGGGGGCCTGGTGAAAAACTGTTTTTT. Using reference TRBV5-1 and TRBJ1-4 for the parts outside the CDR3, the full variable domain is KAGVTQTPRYLIKTRGQQVTLSCSPISGHRSVSWYQQTPGQGLQFLFEYFSETQRNKGNFPGRFSGRQFSNSRSEMNVSTLELGDSALYLCASSLDGGPGEKLFFGSGTQLSVL.